This T cell receptor beta chain was identified in a study of graft-versus-host responses after intestinal transplantation. Study details: Transplant recipients had multivisceral, liver-intestinal, or isolated intestinal grafts. Study-level points and caveats: Marrow from the recipient contained GvH clones, some of which had appeared first in ileum or blood.

Assay: immunoSEQ multiplex PCR; the TCRdb copy retains only in-frame clones and omits some. The table has over 75,000 clones, about 87% seen once. About this clone itself: Antigen: not known.

The material was unstimulated CD4+ T cells sorted from spleen or lymph node cells, obtained before transplant. This clonotype was sampled from a human donor who was the organ donor for an intestinal transplant.

The CDR3, as DNA: TGTGCCAGCAGCTTAGAGGGCAGGGGTCTGTTTTTT. Translation gives CASSLEGRGLFF. The genes are TRBV7-9 and TRBJ1-4; TRBD1 might be the D (6 bases). This CDR3 comprises 12 residues. V lost 1 base and J 14 bases, leaving 11 bases between the germline ends. Per the germline V gene, CDR1 is SEHNR and CDR2 is FQNEAQ (reference sequence).